The TCR beta chain under discussion was sequenced for a study of CD8 T cells in Susac syndrome. With random hexamers, reverse transcription was performed on 0.5 to 1 ug of RNA. TCRdb independently ran MiXCR on the immunoSEQ multiplex PCR reads; one entry per CDR3 protein. This table has some 48,000 distinct CDR3 sequences, 90% to 95% appearing once. Negative isolation was used for CD8+ and CD4+ T cells, and FACS enrichment was applied to TEMRA cells. The V and J ends lost 0 bases and 2 bases respectively, with 8 bases between them. The CDR3 spans 14 residues. Looked up from germline, CDR1 is MNHEY and CDR2 is SVGAGI.

Sequenced sample: CD8+ T cells from PBMCs. This rearrangement joins TRBV6-5 to TRBJ2-7; D unclear. This receptor was taken from a human donor in good health. CDR3 region: CASSYSGPPYEQYF. In DNA, the CDR3 is TGTGCCAGCAGTTACTCGGGTCCGCCCTACGAGCAGTACTTC.